This TCR beta chain was identified during a study of blood T cells in healthy people across ages. Through a sample-barcoded 5' primer and a J-beta primer mix, a second PCR was run for about 6 to 11 cycles. TCRdb reprocessed the 5' RACE reads via MiXCR and lists one record per CDR3 protein. The sample lists about 930,000 distinct CDR3 sequences; about 27% were seen once. This clonotype was recorded a few times. V lost 6 bases and J lost 0, with 3 bases in between. Germline V lookup: CDR1 LGHDT, CDR2 YNNKEL (reference sequence). The CDR3 is made up of 12 amino acids. This sample was also put to use in a study of T cells of mothers and their children.

The chain carries TRBV3-1 and TRBJ2-1; D not certain. Sample: blood. The sequence came from a middle-aged woman in good health. The CDR3, as DNA: TGTGCCAGCAGAGTCTCCTACAATGAGCAGTTCTTC. Translated, it gives CASRVSYNEQFF.